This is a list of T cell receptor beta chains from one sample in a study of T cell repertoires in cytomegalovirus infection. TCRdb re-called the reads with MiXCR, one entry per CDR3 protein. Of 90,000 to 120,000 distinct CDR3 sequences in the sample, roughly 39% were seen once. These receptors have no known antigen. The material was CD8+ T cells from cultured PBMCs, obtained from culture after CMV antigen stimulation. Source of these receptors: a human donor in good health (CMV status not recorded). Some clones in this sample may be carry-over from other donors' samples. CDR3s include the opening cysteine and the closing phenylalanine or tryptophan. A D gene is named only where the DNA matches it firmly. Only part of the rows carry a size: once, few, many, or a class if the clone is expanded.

DNA: TGTGCCAGCAGATTAACAGGGGAGACCCAGTACTTC; CDR3: CASRLTGETQYF; size: -; D: -; V: TRBV2; J: TRBJ2-5
DNA: TGTGCCAGCAGTGAAGGTCTGCCGGCGGATGAGCAGTACTTC; CDR3: CASSEGLPADEQYF; size: -; D: -; V: TRBV6-1; J: TRBJ2-7
DNA: TGTGCCAGCAGCTCTGGACAGTACGAGCAGTACTTC; CDR3: CASSSGQYEQYF; size: -; D: -; V: TRBV7-9; J: TRBJ2-7
DNA: TGTGCCAGCAGCTCAAGTCCAGGGGTGGAGGAAAAACTGTTTTTT; CDR3: CASSSSPGVEEKLFF; size: -; D: -; V: TRBV7-7; J: TRBJ1-4
DNA: TGTGCCAGCAGTTTCCGGACCTCCGGAGGGGAGCAGTACTTC; CDR3: CASSFRTSGGEQYF; size: -; D: -; V: TRBV6-1; J: TRBJ2-7
DNA: TGTGCCAGCAGCTCGACAGGGCCTGAGCAGTTCTTC; CDR3: CASSSTGPEQFF; size: few; D: TRBD1; V: TRBV7-9; J: TRBJ2-1
DNA: TGCGCCAGCAGCCAGCAGGGTTCCCGATCCTCCTACGAGCAGTACTTC; CDR3: CASSQQGSRSSYEQYF; size: few; D: -; V: TRBV4-1; J: TRBJ2-7
DNA: TGCAGCGTTGAAGAATGGGAAGTCGGCTATGGCTACACCTTC; CDR3: CSVEEWEVGYGYTF; size: -; D: -; V: TRBV29-1; J: TRBJ1-2
DNA: TGCAGCACCCGGGACAGGGGCCTCTACAATGAGCAGTTCTTC; CDR3: CSTRDRGLYNEQFF; size: -; D: TRBD1; V: TRBV29-1; J: TRBJ2-1
DNA: TGTGCCAGCAGTCCCTATAGGGTTCGGAACACTGAAGCTTTCTTT; CDR3: CASSPYRVRNTEAFF; size: -; D: -; V: TRBV27; J: TRBJ1-1
DNA: TGTGCCAGCAGTTACTCGTCAATGGGGGAGGGCTACACCTTC; CDR3: CASSYSSMGEGYTF; size: few; D: -; V: TRBV6-6; J: TRBJ1-2
DNA: TGTGCCAGCAGCCCGACAGACCCCTGGGCCAACGTCCTGACTTTC; CDR3: CASSPTDPWANVLTF; size: -; D: -; V: TRBV27; J: TRBJ2-6
DNA: TGTGCCAGCAGCTTGGTTTTGACGGAGACCCAGTACTTC; CDR3: CASSLVLTETQYF; size: -; D: -; V: TRBV5-6; J: TRBJ2-5
DNA: TGTGCCAGCAGCTCCTCTCGGACAGCCCCCTCCACAGATACGCAGTATTTT; CDR3: CASSSSRTAPSTDTQYF; size: few; D: -; V: TRBV7-8; J: TRBJ2-3
DNA: TGTGCCAGCAGTCGGCAGGACCCCATGAACACTGAAGCTTTCTTT; CDR3: CASSRQDPMNTEAFF; size: -; D: -; V: TRBV2; J: TRBJ1-1
DNA: TGTGCCATCAGTGAGTCTAGGGCTAGCGGTTACAATGAGCAGTTCTTC; CDR3: CAISESRASGYNEQFF; size: -; D: TRBD2; V: TRBV10-3; J: TRBJ2-1
DNA: TGCAGTGCTAGAGCGGGGGGCAGATACAATGAGCAGTTCTTC; CDR3: CSARAGGRYNEQFF; size: -; D: -; V: TRBV20-1; J: TRBJ2-1
DNA: TGTGCCAGTAGTGCGGGACTCAACACTGAAGCTTTCTTT; CDR3: CASSAGLNTEAFF; size: few; D: -; V: TRBV19; J: TRBJ1-1
DNA: TGCAGTGCTAGAGCGCGCAGCTACGAGCAGTACTTC; CDR3: CSARARSYEQYF; size: -; D: -; V: TRBV20-1; J: TRBJ2-7
DNA: TGTGCCAGCAGCGAAAGGACTAGCCCCGCAAATGAGCAGTTCTTC; CDR3: CASSERTSPANEQFF; size: few; D: TRBD2; V: TRBV5-4; J: TRBJ2-1
DNA: TGTGCCAGCAGCTTAGGGGTAGGGCCGAACACTGAAGCTTTCTTT; CDR3: CASSLGVGPNTEAFF; size: -; D: -; V: TRBV7-6; J: TRBJ1-1
DNA: TGTGCCAGCAGTCTCAACACAGATACGCAGTATTTT; CDR3: CASSLNTDTQYF; size: -; D: -; V: TRBV27; J: TRBJ2-3
DNA: TGTGCCAGCAGCGTACAAGCGGGGGGGCCGAGCTCCTACAATGAGCAGTTCTTC; CDR3: CASSVQAGGPSSYNEQFF; size: -; D: TRBD2; V: TRBV9; J: TRBJ2-1
DNA: TGTGCCAGCAGCGGGGGGCCCTTTGAATACAATGAGCAGTTCTTC; CDR3: CASSGGPFEYNEQFF; size: few; D: -; V: TRBV6-2/TRBV6-3; J: TRBJ2-1
DNA: TGTGCCAGCAGTTACTCGGGGGTAGCTTCCTACAATGAGCAGTTCTTC; CDR3: CASSYSGVASYNEQFF; size: many; D: -; V: TRBV6-2/TRBV6-3; J: TRBJ2-1
DNA: TGTGCCAGCAGCTTGGTGTTACAGAGCACAGATACGCAGTATTTT; CDR3: CASSLVLQSTDTQYF; size: few; D: -; V: TRBV5-6; J: TRBJ2-3
DNA: TGTGCCAGCAGCGAGGACAGGGGGTTAGTCAAAAACATTCAGTACTTC; CDR3: CASSEDRGLVKNIQYF; size: few; D: TRBD1; V: TRBV7-2; J: TRBJ2-4
DNA: TGTGCCAGCAGCCAAGCAAGGGGGTACCAAGAGACCCAGTACTTC; CDR3: CASSQARGYQETQYF; size: -; D: -; V: TRBV14; J: TRBJ2-5
DNA: TGTGCCAGCAGTAACACAGGGGGTTCCTACGAGCAGTACTTC; CDR3: CASSNTGGSYEQYF; size: -; D: TRBD1; V: TRBV6-1; J: TRBJ2-7
DNA: TGTGCCAGCAGCTTACGCACAGGGGGCTCCTACAATGAGCAGTTCTTC; CDR3: CASSLRTGGSYNEQFF; size: -; D: TRBD1; V: TRBV7-6; J: TRBJ2-1
DNA: TGTGCCAGCCAATCCAGGGACACTGAAGCTTTCTTT; CDR3: CASQSRDTEAFF; size: -; D: -; V: TRBV19; J: TRBJ1-1
DNA: TGTGCCAGCAGCTCACGACATGGGTGGAACACTGAAGCTTTCTTT; CDR3: CASSSRHGWNTEAFF; size: -; D: -; V: TRBV7-4; J: TRBJ1-1
DNA: TGCGCCAGCAGCCATAGCGGGGGACCCTACGAGCAGTACTTC; CDR3: CASSHSGGPYEQYF; size: few; D: TRBD2; V: TRBV4-1; J: TRBJ2-7
DNA: TGTGCCAGCAGCTTAGCTCGGACAGGGGGCCCTGGGGCCAACGTCCTGACTTTC; CDR3: CASSLARTGGPGANVLTF; size: -; D: TRBD1; V: TRBV7-2; J: TRBJ2-6
DNA: TGTGCCAGCAGTCGTTCCGGGACAGGGGACGGCTACACCTTC; CDR3: CASSRSGTGDGYTF; size: many; D: TRBD1; V: TRBV6-5; J: TRBJ1-2
DNA: TGTGCCAGCAGTGCAGGGACTAGCGGGGGGGCTCAGGAGACCCAGTACTTC; CDR3: CASSAGTSGGAQETQYF; size: -; D: TRBD2; V: TRBV12-3/TRBV12-4; J: TRBJ2-5
DNA: TGTGCCAGCAGCCCCCCTCAGCGGGGGGGCCTTAACACCGGGGAGCTGTTTTTT; CDR3: CASSPPQRGGLNTGELFF; size: -; D: TRBD2; V: TRBV7-6; J: TRBJ2-2
DNA: TGTGCCAGCAGCCGACAGTCCTATGGCTACACCTTC; CDR3: CASSRQSYGYTF; size: few; D: -; V: TRBV7-9; J: TRBJ1-2
DNA: TGTGCCAGCAGTGCCCGACAGGGGATGAACACTGAAGCTTTCTTT; CDR3: CASSARQGMNTEAFF; size: -; D: TRBD1; V: TRBV27; J: TRBJ1-1
DNA: TGCGCCAGCAGTCGGCTAGCGGTGTACCAAGAGACCCAGTACTTC; CDR3: CASSRLAVYQETQYF; size: -; D: TRBD2; V: TRBV5-1; J: TRBJ2-5
DNA: TGTGCCAGCAGCTTAGACAGGGGGAACGGCAATCAGCCCCAGCATTTT; CDR3: CASSLDRGNGNQPQHF; size: -; D: TRBD1; V: TRBV7-9; J: TRBJ1-5
DNA: TGTGCCAGCAGTCCGGACAGGGAAATTTCACCCCTCCACTTT; CDR3: CASSPDREISPLHF; size: many; D: TRBD1; V: TRBV6-4; J: TRBJ1-6
DNA: TGTGCCAGCAGCTTAGGCGCGGTTTCCGGCAATGAGCAGTTCTTC; CDR3: CASSLGAVSGNEQFF; size: -; D: -; V: TRBV7-6; J: TRBJ2-1
DNA: TGTGCCAGCAGCCAAGAATCGTCAGAGGACGAGCGGACCGGGGAGCTGTTTTTT; CDR3: CASSQESSEDERTGELFF; size: -; D: -; V: TRBV4-2; J: TRBJ2-2
DNA: TGCAGTGCTTTGGACAGGAACACTGAAGCTTTCTTT; CDR3: CSALDRNTEAFF; size: -; D: -; V: TRBV20-1; J: TRBJ1-1
DNA: TGTGCCACCTCCGAAAGGGGGTATCAGCCCCAGCATTTT; CDR3: CATSERGYQPQHF; size: -; D: -; V: TRBV19; J: TRBJ1-5